The clone carrying this T cell receptor beta chain appeared once. What it recognizes is unknown. The sample originates from a study of CD8 T cells in Susac syndrome. The germline V gene encodes CDR1 SGHRS and CDR2 YFSETQ. This CDR3 comprises 17 residues. V lost 1 base and J lost 2; bases outside the gene matches: 6. General observations from the study: That the number of individuals in its TCR sequencing and HLA analysis was relatively small was acknowledged by the study.

With random hexamers, reverse transcription was performed on about 0.5 to 1 ug of RNA. TCRdb independently ran MiXCR on the immunoSEQ multiplex PCR reads; one entry per CDR3 protein. The table includes 300,000 to 350,000 distinct CDR3 sequences, 92% detected once. This rearrangement joins TRBV5-1 to TRBJ2-6; 7 bases fit TRBD1. The specimen was CD4+ T cells from PBMCs. The source of this sequence is a human donor with multiple sclerosis. CDR3: CASSLTTGVAGANVLTF. The DNA of the CDR3 is TGCGCCAGCAGCTTGACTACAGGGGTAGCTGGGGCCAACGTCCTGACTTTC.